This passage covers 10 T cell receptor beta chains from one sample sequenced in a study of Graves' ophthalmopathy and Graves' hyperthyroidism (dated by TCRdb to about 2018). Sequencing took place on an Illumina HiSeq 2000. For repertoire sequencing, TCR beta CDR3 regions were amplified from RNA transcripts. A first-round RT-PCR used HTBI primers with the Qiagen OneStep RT-PCR kit, followed by a second-round multiplex PCR, size selection and purification. TCRdb applied fastp at Q25 and MiXCR to the public reads, then kept only in-frame beta chains. Here each entry gathers all rows of one CDR3 protein and keeps the most common genes and DNA. Within this sample are around 600,000 distinct CDR3 sequences, with 35% to 45% of them counted one time only. Of the sample, about 3.3% falls within the top ten clones. The material sequenced was peripheral blood. Every receptor here comes from an adult man with Graves' ophthalmopathy.

In its sample, this clonotype was seen many times. This sequence joins TRBV15 and TRBJ1-1; TRBD1 might be the D (6 bases). CDR3 size: 15 residues. CDR1 is LNHNV, CDR2 YYDKDF, per germline (reference sequence). V was pared by 1 base and J by 3 bases, with 12 bases between. CDR3 nucleotide sequence: TGTGCCACCAGCAGAGTATCTGGGGGCCACACTGAAGCTTTCTTT. As protein: CATSRVSGGHTEAFF.

This clonotype occurred a few times. V and J are TRBV4-1 and TRBJ2-7; TRBD2 matches at 9 bases. This CDR3 spans 16 amino acids. Germline V gives CDR1 MGHRA, CDR2 YSYEKL. Trimming at V came to 4 bases and at J to 3 bases, leaving 10 bases not matched to a gene. This chain's CDR3 is CASSPGRASGNYEQYF. The CDR3 region has the DNA TGCGCCAGCAGCCCCGGTCGAGCTAGCGGGAACTACGAGCAGTACTTC.

This clonotype was counted ten times or more. The J gene is TRBJ2-7, the V gene TRBV5-1; perhaps D is TRBD1 or TRBD2 (7 bases each). CDR3 length: 14 residues. CDR1 is SGHRS, CDR2 YFSETQ, per germline. Trimming took off 2 bases at V and 3 bases at J, with 12 bases between the two ends. In DNA, the CDR3 is TGCGCCAGCAGCTTTCGGGGGGACAGCTACGAGCAGTACTTC. Encoded protein: CASSFRGDSYEQYF. Variable domain in full (rest from reference TRBV5-1 and TRBJ2-7): KAGVTQTPRYLIKTRGQQVTLSCSPISGHRSVSWYQQTPGQGLQFLFEYFSETQRNKGNFPGRFSGRQFSNSRSEMNVSTLELGDSALYLCASSFRGDSYEQYFGPGTRLTVT.

This clonotype showed up many times. The CDR3 is CASSLEGRSSNYGYTF. The DNA for the CDR3 is TGTGCCAGCAGCTTAGAGGGCAGGTCCTCTAACTATGGCTACACCTTC. This chain connects TRBV11-3 to TRBJ1-2; D gene unclear. V lost 0 bases and J lost 0, with 11 bases in between. The germline CDR1 and CDR2 sequences are SGHNT and YENEEA. The CDR3 extends over 16 amino acids.

This clonotype showed up many times. At one of its ends the junction is not consistent with the germline gene, which may arise from a read error. The DNA of the CDR3 is TGTGCCAGCAGCATATTTGAGAACCAGTACTTC. Translated: CASSIFENQYF. The J gene is TRBJ2-5, the V gene TRBV3-1; D is uncertain. This CDR3 has 11 residues. Germline assignment: CDR1 LGHDT and CDR2 YNNKEL (reference sequence).

V usage is TRBV7-9 and J usage is TRBJ1-2, with D maybe TRBD1 (5 bases). Germline CDR1 SEHNR, CDR2 FQNEAQ (reference sequence). The CDR3 extends over 15 amino acids. Trimming cost V 4 bases and J 5 bases, with 17 bases left between them. The CDR3 here is CASSSPQRDGYGYTF. DNA for the CDR3: TGTGCCAGCAGCTCACCCCAACGGGACGGATATGGCTACACCTTC.

This chain joins TRBV2 and TRBJ2-4; no reliable D call. This CDR3 is built from 12 residues. V was pared by 9 bases and J by 9 bases, with 15 bases between. The germline gives CDR1 SNHLY, CDR2 FYNNEI. Written as DNA, the CDR3 is TGTGCCAGTGTCGAGACATTCGGCATTCAGTACTTC. Protein: CASVETFGIQYF.

In its sample, this clonotype was seen once. A much bigger clone sits one base away, suggesting this may be a read error. The chain recombines TRBV6-5 with TRBJ2-5; D gene ambiguous. Germline CDR1 is MNHEY and CDR2 is SVGAGI. The CDR3 runs 11 residues. The CDR3 coding sequence is TGTGCCAGCTACGATGGAGAGGCCCAGTACTTC. Translating it yields CASYDGEAQYF.

This clonotype was picked up many times. The chain combines TRBV25-1 with TRBJ1-1; 7 bases map to TRBD1. The germline V gene encodes CDR1 MGHDK and CDR2 SYGVNS. With V trimmed by 6 bases and J by 5 bases, 3 bases remained unmatched. The CDR3 spans 12 residues. DNA for the CDR3: TGTGCCAGCAGATTCAGGGGGACTGAAGCTTTCTTT. Encoded protein: CASRFRGTEAFF.

The chain uses TRBV6-5 and TRBJ2-2, with TRBD2 matching over 7 bases. J gave up 6 bases and V 0 bases, and 4 bases lay outside the gene matches. The CDR3 is 15 residues long. The germline gives CDR1 MNHEY, CDR2 SVGAGI. This CDR3 is CASSYSGRAPGELFF. The DNA of the CDR3 is TGTGCCAGCAGTTACTCGGGGAGGGCGCCCGGGGAGCTGTTTTTT.